This T cell receptor beta chain was observed in a study of blood T cell repertoires in COVID-19. Study-level background: Some COVID-19 samples were acute and others convalescent; all came from the United States, Italy and Spain. From T cells, B-cell-depleted T cells, or PBMCs came the material, which was cDNA or gDNA.

Germline V gene sequence: CDR1 SGHTA, CDR2 FQGNSA. The CDR3 loop spans 14 amino acids. Trimming left V 6 bases short and J 1 base short, with 10 bases between. Assay: immunoSEQ multiplex PCR; the TCRdb copy retains only in-frame clones and omits some. The sample lists 80,000 to 100,000 clones, nearly 95% occurring once. Sample: peripheral blood. The chain links TRBV7-2 to TRBJ1-5; D gene uncertain. This receptor was taken from a human donor with active COVID-19. The donor label of this sample is uncertain. CDR3 sequence (DNA): TGTGCCAGCAGGACCGCGGGGAGCAATCAGCCCCAGCATTTT. Its translation is CASRTAGSNQPQHF.